The entry below describes one TCR beta chain. Antigen unknown. These data are taken from a study of blood T cells in healthy people across ages. Notes on the study in general: It was the long-lived donors that had more naive CD4+ cells and higher diversity than aged donors.

Then a second PCR, running roughly 6 to 12 cycles, was carried out with a sample-barcoded 5' primer and a J-beta primer mix. Every sample produced at least 2.5 million CDR3-containing paired-end reads. TCRdb ran MiXCR on the 5' RACE reads and lists one entry per CDR3 protein. The sample has about 680,000 distinct CDR3 sequences; roughly 50% are singletons. Each sample yielded at least 6.5 million isolated PBMCs. No fewer than 5.5 micrograms of total RNA were isolated from every sample. The sample consisted of blood. The TCR comes from a woman aged 55 to 70 in good health.

CDR3 coding DNA: TGCAGTGCTAGAGCATCAGAACTAACTCTCCAAGAGACCCAGTACTTC. Protein: CSARASELTLQETQYF. V and J are TRBV20-1 and TRBJ2-5; D call uncertain. The CDR3 extends over 16 amino acids. Trimming stripped 1 base from V and 1 base from J, with 16 bases between. The V gene's germline CDR1 is DFQATT and CDR2 SNEGSKA (reference sequence).